Below are 22 T cell receptor beta chains sequenced from a single sample in a study of CD8 T cells in ankylosing spondylitis. Study results and caveats: One TCR beta motif, made up of roughly 8 highly homologous variants, appeared characteristic of ankylosing spondylitis blood.

TCRdb re-derived calls from the 5' RACE reads in MiXCR, one entry per CDR3 protein. The sample contains 450,000 to 550,000 distinct CDR3 sequences, approximately 5.3% of which appear only once. Their antigens are not known. Sequencing was carried out using blood, either unsorted or a sorted T cell fraction (not recorded which). The receptor set was obtained from a male donor with ankylosing spondylitis.

In its sample, this clonotype was seen many times. This chain links TRBV20-1 with TRBJ1-1; D perhaps matches TRBD1 (6 bases). CDR1 and CDR2 (germline): DFQATT, SNEGSKA (reference sequence). The CDR3 is made up of 14 amino acids. The ends were cut back, 6 bases at V and 1 base at J, with 15 bases in the middle. CDR3 loop: CSALQGNGNTEAFF. The CDR3 DNA sequence: TGCAGTGCCTTACAGGGCAATGGGAACACTGAAGCTTTCTTT.

The J gene is TRBJ2-7, the V gene TRBV20-1, with D possibly being TRBD2 (6 bases). The CDR3 contains 15 residues. Germline lookup yields CDR1 DFQATT and CDR2 SNEGSKA (reference sequence). Trimming shortened V by 6 bases and J by 3 bases, and 21 bases separated the two germline ends. The CDR3 DNA reads TGCAGTGCGGGCGGGGTGCGAAGGGATCGCTACGAGCAGTACTTC. Its translation is CSAGGVRRDRYEQYF.

This clonotype was recorded at least ten times. This sequence joins TRBV7-9 and TRBJ2-7; maybe TRBD1 (6 bases). CDR1 and CDR2 (germline): SEHNR, FQNEAQ (reference sequence). This CDR3 is built from 13 residues. With 7 bases removed from V and 0 bases from J, the gap between germline ends came to 10 bases. Written as DNA, the CDR3 is TGTGCCAGCATGACAGGACCCTCCTACGAGCAGTACTTC. Protein product: CASMTGPSYEQYF.

The V call is TRBV20-1, the J call TRBJ2-3; D might be TRBD2 (5 bases). V lost 0 bases and J lost 0, with 7 bases in between. The CDR3 length is 14 residues. Looked up from germline, CDR1 is DFQATT and CDR2 is SNEGSKA (reference sequence). The CDR3 protein is CSARDRGSTDTQYF. As DNA, the CDR3 is TGCAGTGCTAGAGATCGGGGTAGCACAGATACGCAGTATTTT.

Only a few counts were recorded for this clonotype. The chain joins TRBV18 to TRBJ2-7, with D possibly TRBD1 on 5 matching bases. V was clipped by 0 bases and J by 5 bases, with 11 bases between them. Germline-derived CDR1 and CDR2 are KGHSH and LQKENI. The length of the CDR3 is 14 residues. The CDR3 region is CASSPPIRDHEQYF. CDR3 nucleotide sequence: TGTGCCAGCTCACCACCGATCAGGGATCACGAGCAGTACTTC.

In its sample, this clonotype was seen many times. The rearrangement links TRBV5-1 to TRBJ2-1; 16 bases match TRBD2. V lost 4 bases and J lost 5; bases outside the gene matches: 6. The V gene's germline CDR1 is SGHRS and CDR2 YFSETQ. The CDR3 is 17 amino acids. The CDR3 here is CASSRGTSGRAHNEQFF. The CDR3 DNA reads as TGCGCCAGCAGCCGCGGGACTAGCGGGAGGGCGCACAATGAGCAGTTCTTC.

The chain couples TRBV13 to TRBJ1-5, with 8 bases fitting TRBD1. This CDR3 has 16 amino acids. The junction had 5 bases not matched to a gene; V was cut back by 0 bases and J by 4 bases. The germline CDR1 and CDR2 sequences are PRHDT and FYEKMQ (reference sequence). This chain's CDR3 is CASSLGQDRENQPQHF. In DNA form, the CDR3 reads TGTGCCAGCAGCTTAGGCCAGGACAGGGAAAATCAGCCCCAGCATTTT.

This clonotype showed up many times. The chain links TRBV27 to TRBJ1-5; no definite D call. CDR1 and CDR2 (germline): MNHEY, SMNVEV (reference sequence). V gave up 4 bases and J gave up 6 bases, with 13 bases separating them. The CDR3 is 14 amino acids. The CDR3 DNA reads TGTGCCAGCAGTTCCCGGGCCGGGAGTCAGCCCCAGCATTTT. It codes for CASSSRAGSQPQHF.

This clonotype was seen many times. The chain recombines TRBV10-3 with TRBJ2-5; D is possibly TRBD2 (6 bases). The CDR3 spans 15 residues. With 0 bases removed from V and 4 bases from J, the gap between germline ends came to 12 bases. Germline V lookup: CDR1 ENHRY, CDR2 SYGVKD. The CDR3, as DNA: TGTGCCATCAGTGAGTCAAGGAGGGGAGGAGAGACCCAGTACTTC. This gives the protein CAISESRRGGETQYF.

The table lists this clonotype with many counts. The chain links TRBV20-1 to TRBJ1-6; 7 nucleotides agree with TRBD1. Looked up from germline, CDR1 is DFQATT and CDR2 is SNEGSKA (reference sequence). CDR3 length: 15 amino acids. Trimming at V came to 6 bases and at J to 7 bases, leaving 12 bases not matched to a gene. This CDR3 is CSALRRDRLNSPLHF. CDR3 bases: TGCAGTGCCCTACGCCGGGACAGACTAAATTCACCCCTCCACTTT.

This clonotype has ten or more counts. J is TRBJ2-3 and V is TRBV20-1; a weak D match, TRBD2 (5 bases). The CDR3 spans 15 residues. The ends were cut back, 1 base at V and 4 bases at J, with 15 bases in the middle. Germline CDR1 reads DFQATT; CDR2 reads SNEGSKA (reference sequence). The CDR3 region has the DNA TGCAGTGCTAGAGCCCCCCAACTAGTTTCAGATACGCAGTATTTT. Translated, it gives CSARAPQLVSDTQYF.

This clonotype has a count of ten or more. The chain has TRBV20-1 and TRBJ1-3; D is undetermined. This CDR3 comprises 17 residues. Trimming pared 0 bases from V and 4 bases from J, leaving 19 bases between. Germline V gene lookup returns CDR1 DFQATT and CDR2 SNEGSKA (reference sequence). The chain's CDR3 is CSAREKRGRRSGNTIYF. The CDR3 DNA follows: TGCAGTGCTAGAGAAAAACGAGGCAGGAGGTCGGGAAACACCATATATTTT.

This clonotype was recorded at least ten times. The V call is TRBV7-2, the J call TRBJ1-2; D remains unclear. This CDR3 spans 12 amino acids. V was trimmed by 5 bases and J by 4 bases, leaving 8 bases between them. From germline, CDR1 is SGHTA and CDR2 FQGNSA. CDR3 amino acids: CASSQYTYGYTF. In DNA, the CDR3 is TGTGCCAGCAGCCAGTACACCTATGGCTACACCTTC.

This clonotype was found a few times. This sequence joins TRBV12-5 and TRBJ1-1; D is undetermined. The CDR3 covers 11 residues. CDR1 and CDR2 (germline): LGHNT, FRNRAP. Trimming took 7 bases from V and 5 from J, leaving 8 bases between them. In nucleotides, the CDR3 is TGTGCTAGTGCCAAAGTAACTGAAGCTTTCTTT. Amino acids: CASAKVTEAFF.

This clonotype was counted ten times or more. The chain joins TRBV5-5 to TRBJ1-1, with 8 bases aligning to TRBD1. The length of the CDR3 is 16 residues. CDR1 and CDR2 from the germline V gene are SGHKS and YYEKEE (reference sequence). V was pared by 2 bases and J by 1 base, with 7 bases of the junction left unmatched. DNA of the CDR3: TGTGCCAGCAGCTTAAGGACAGGGTTTGGGAACACTGAAGCTTTCTTT. Translated: CASSLRTGFGNTEAFF.

This clonotype has ten or more counts. The genes are TRBV20-1 and TRBJ2-7; D may be TRBD2 (6 bases). CDR1 DFQATT and CDR2 SNEGSKA come from the germline V gene (reference sequence). There are 13 residues in the CDR3. Trimming pared 3 bases from V and 0 bases from J, leaving 9 bases between. The DNA for the CDR3 is TGCAGTGCTAGTCGCGGGAACTCCTACGAGCAGTACTTC. Its protein is CSASRGNSYEQYF.

The sample holds many counts of this clonotype. V and J are TRBV20-1 and TRBJ2-3; 10 nucleotides align to TRBD2. This CDR3 is 12 amino acids long. Germline CDR1 DFQATT, CDR2 SNEGSKA (reference sequence). The V gene end was trimmed by 5 bases and the J gene end by 6 bases; junction bases not matched to a gene: 2. The CDR3 coding sequence is TGCAGTGCTCAGCGGGGGGGCGATACGCAGTATTTT. The encoded protein is CSAQRGGDTQYF.

At least ten counts were recorded for this clonotype. The chain links TRBV9 to TRBJ2-1, with 7 bases lining up with TRBD2. This CDR3 is built from 16 residues. Germline assignment: CDR1 SGDLS and CDR2 YYNGEE. Unmatched junction bases numbered 8, after V lost 0 bases and J lost 5 bases. This chain's CDR3 is CASSVAGGSTNNEQFF. The CDR3 DNA reads as TGTGCCAGCAGCGTAGCAGGCGGGAGTACGAACAATGAGCAGTTCTTC. Using reference TRBV9 and TRBJ2-1 for the parts outside the CDR3, the full variable domain is DSGVTQTPKHLITATGQRVTLRCSPRSGDLSVYWYQQSLDQGLQFLIQYYNGEERAKGNILERFSAQQFPDLHSELNLSSLELGDSALYFCASSVAGGSTNNEQFFGPGTRLTVL.

This clonotype was observed many times. This chain connects TRBV21-1 to TRBJ2-1; TRBD2 reflects the table's D call only, with no check against the DNA. TRBV21-1 is noted as a pseudogene. This CDR3 comprises 18 residues. DNA for the CDR3: TGTGCCAGCAGCAAACTAGGACTAGCGGGAGGGCCGGGTGTTGAGCAGTTCTTC. This gives the protein CASSKLGLAGGPGVEQFF.

This clonotype showed up just a few times. The genes are TRBV6-2 or TRBV6-3 and TRBJ2-5; 7 bases are shared with TRBD1. This CDR3 contains 17 residues. Losses at the gene ends were 6 bases for V and 0 bases for J; bases not matched to a gene: 13. The germline V gene encodes CDR1 MNHEY and CDR2 SVGEGT. CDR3 in amino acids: CASRPGQRNRYQETQYF. The CDR3 DNA reads as TGTGCCAGCAGGCCGGGACAGAGAAATAGGTACCAAGAGACCCAGTACTTC.

The chain is built from TRBV27 and TRBJ1-1; 9 nucleotides line up with TRBD1. J gave up 10 bases and V 6 bases, and 9 bases lay outside the gene matches. The V gene's germline CDR1 is MNHEY and CDR2 SMNVEV (reference sequence). CDR3 length equals 13 residues. The chain's CDR3 is CASRLTGTGPAFF. The CDR3 nucleotides read TGTGCCAGCAGACTAACCGGGACAGGGCCAGCTTTCTTT.

At least ten counts were recorded for this clonotype. This chain links TRBV10-3 with TRBJ2-2; D gene unclear. This CDR3 is built from 13 residues. CDR1 is ENHRY, CDR2 SYGVKD, per germline. V was clipped by 0 bases and J by 8 bases, with 7 bases between them. The CDR3 reads CAISESSLGELFF. CDR3 DNA sequence: TGTGCCATCAGTGAGTCTTCTTTGGGGGAGCTGTTTTTT.